Below, 27 T cell receptor beta chains from the same sample are listed, as sequenced in a study of human T cells and chemical hapten exposure. Stated time point: patch test 2, 6 weeks after DPC sensitization. Treatment noted: therapeutic diphenylcyclopropenone sensitization with weekly scalp DPC. Via MiXCR, TCRdb re-called the RACE reads, giving one row per CDR3 protein. The sample lists about 84,000 distinct CDR3 sequences; about 10% were seen once. The sequencing used whole blood, collected in connection with sensitization to the hapten diphenylcyclopropenone (DPC). These receptors were collected from a woman aged 50 to 65 with alopecia areata. Some clones in this sample may be carry-over from other donors' samples.

The chain combines TRBV7-2 with TRBJ2-6; unclear D gene. The CDR3 contains 16 residues. Looked up from germline, CDR1 is SGHTA and CDR2 is FQGNSA. Trimming took off 5 bases at V and 1 base at J, with 12 bases between the two ends. DNA for the CDR3: TGTGCCAGCAGCGAATCCCCCCAGTCTGGGGCCAACGTCCTGACTTTC. Residues: CASSESPQSGANVLTF.

This clonotype was counted ten times or more. This rearrangement joins TRBV19 to TRBJ2-3, with 11 bases matching TRBD2. Germline loops: CDR1 LNHDA, CDR2 SQIVND (reference sequence). There are 15 residues in the CDR3. Trimming took 5 bases from V and 1 from J; bases not matched to a gene: 2. In DNA form, the CDR3 reads TGTGCCAGTAGTTCGGGACTAGCGGGCACAGATACGCAGTATTTT. This sequence encodes CASSSGLAGTDTQYF.

This clonotype was seen a handful of times. The CDR3: CASSLDSSGYTGELFF. CDR3 DNA: TGTGCCAGCAGCTTAGATTCTAGCGGATACACCGGGGAGCTGTTTTTT. The rearrangement uses TRBV7-9 and TRBJ2-2, with 7 bases that match TRBD2. This CDR3 comprises 16 residues. CDR1 and CDR2 (germline): SEHNR, FQNEAQ (reference sequence). V lost 1 base and J lost 3; bases outside the gene matches: 5.

There are many counts of this clonotype. The V and J genes are TRBV20-1 and TRBJ2-7, with D possibly being TRBD2 (5 bases). In germline, CDR1 is DFQATT, CDR2 SNEGSKA (reference sequence). The ends were cut back, 3 bases at V and 3 bases at J, with 9 bases in the middle. CDR3 length: 12 residues. The DNA of the CDR3 is TGCAGTGCTAGTGTAGGGAGCTACGAGCAGTACTTC. Its protein is CSASVGSYEQYF.

This clonotype was seen repeatedly, ten times or more. The V gene is TRBV30, the J gene TRBJ2-3, with 7 bases that match TRBD1. CDR1 is GTSNPN, CDR2 SVGIG, per germline (reference sequence). The CDR3 has 14 residues. Trimming at V came to 5 bases and at J to 0 bases, leaving 5 bases not matched to a gene. As DNA, the CDR3 is TGTGCCTGGTCCACAGGGGCCAGCACAGATACGCAGTATTTT. This sequence encodes CAWSTGASTDTQYF. Combining the CDR3 with reference TRBV30 and TRBJ2-3 gives the whole variable domain SQTIHQWPATLVQPVGSPLSLECTVEGTSNPNLYWYRQAAGRGLQLLFYSVGIGQISSEVPQNLSASRPQDRQFILSSKKLLLSDSGFYLCAWSTGASTDTQYFGPGTRLTVL.

This clonotype was recorded at least ten times. The chain recombines TRBV29-1 with TRBJ1-1; tentative D call: TRBD1 (5 bases). Looked up from germline, CDR1 is SQVTM and CDR2 is ANQGSEA. CDR3 size: 13 residues. The V and J ends lost 7 bases and 3 bases respectively, with 15 bases between them. The CDR3 coding sequence is TGCAGCGCCGCCGGGGGTGGAGACACTGAAGCTTTCTTT. Translation gives CSAAGGGDTEAFF. Variable domain in full (rest from reference TRBV29-1 and TRBJ1-1): SAVISQKPSRDICQRGTSLTIQCQVDSQVTMMFWYRQQPGQSLTLIATANQGSEATYESGFVIDKFPISRPNLTFSTLTVSNMSPEDSSIYLCSAAGGGDTEAFFGQGTRLTVV.

In its sample, this clonotype was seen many times. This chain joins TRBV11-2 and TRBJ1-2; no clear D gene. Trimming removed 0 bases from V and 0 bases from J, with 11 bases in between. Germline CDR1 and CDR2: SGHAT and FQNNGV. The CDR3 runs to 16 residues. The CDR3 protein is CASSLDGQGSNYGYTF. DNA for the CDR3: TGTGCCAGCAGCTTAGATGGGCAAGGTTCTAACTATGGCTACACCTTC.

In this sample, this clonotype turned up a few times. This chain connects TRBV10-1 to TRBJ2-5, with TRBD1 as a possible D gene (6 bases). The CDR3 is 13 residues long. CDR1 and CDR2 (germline): WNHNN, SYGVQD (reference sequence). The V end lost 5 bases, the J end lost 3 bases, and 10 bases lay between the germline ends. CDR3 nucleotides: TGCGCCAGCAGTATGACAGGAGAAGAGACCCAGTACTTC. Protein sequence: CASSMTGEETQYF.

The chain uses TRBV5-1 and TRBJ2-6, with D possibly matching TRBD2 (5 bases). Germline V gives CDR1 SGHRS, CDR2 YFSETQ. This CDR3 has 16 amino acids. Trimming stripped 3 bases from V and 3 bases from J, with 13 bases between. The CDR3 coding sequence is TGCGCCAGCAGCTCGGAGGTGGGCTATGGGGCCAACGTCCTGACTTTC. This translates into CASSSEVGYGANVLTF.

The table lists this clonotype with many counts. This chain connects TRBV7-6 to TRBJ1-3; possible D gene TRBD1, 5 bases. Germline V gene lookup returns CDR1 SGHVS and CDR2 FNYEAQ. The CDR3 is 17 residues long. V was clipped by 1 base and J by 0 bases, with 13 bases between them. The DNA for the CDR3 is TGTGCCAGCAGCTTAGAGCCAGGGACCCCCTCTGGAAACACCATATATTTT. Its translation is CASSLEPGTPSGNTIYF.

This clonotype came up a few times. The chain joins TRBV7-2 to TRBJ1-1; TRBD1 might be the D (6 bases). V lost 1 base and J lost 2, with 8 bases in between. Per the germline V gene, CDR1 is SGHTA and CDR2 is FQGNSA. The CDR3 loop spans 14 amino acids. The CDR3 DNA follows: TGTGCCAGCAGCTTAGTGGGGGCAAACACTGAAGCTTTCTTT. It translates to CASSLVGANTEAFF.

This clonotype was observed a few times. The chain couples TRBV12-3 or TRBV12-4 to TRBJ1-1; D gene ambiguous. CDR3 length equals 11 residues. Trimming stripped 3 bases from V and 6 bases from J, with 5 bases between. CDR3 in DNA: TGTGCCAGCAGTTTGAGTCCTGAAGCTTTCTTT. Translated, it gives CASSLSPEAFF.

CDR3 in DNA: TGTGCCAGCAGTGTAGCGGGGTACGAGCAGTACTTC. It yields the protein CASSVAGYEQYF. The V gene is TRBV2, the J gene TRBJ2-7, with 8 bases matching TRBD2. Germline V gene sequence: CDR1 SNHLY, CDR2 FYNNEI. Germline trimming cut 4 bases from V and 4 bases from J; bases unmatched to any gene: 0. The length of the CDR3 is 12 residues.

The rearrangement links TRBV29-1 to TRBJ2-7, with D perhaps TRBD1 (5 bases). V was shortened by 0 bases and J by 6 bases, with 12 bases between the two germline ends. Per germline, CDR1 SQVTM and CDR2 ANQGSEA. The CDR3 runs to 13 residues. Here the CDR3 DNA reads TGCAGCGTTGAAGATCTATGGGGCGGCGAGCAGTACTTC. Translated, it gives CSVEDLWGGEQYF.

This clonotype has ten or more counts. The chain has TRBV6-2 or TRBV6-3 and TRBJ2-6; D remains ambiguous. CDR3 length: 13 residues. V lost 6 bases and J lost 4, with 7 bases in between. CDR1 is MNHEY and CDR2 is SVGEGT in the germline V gene. CDR3 region: CASSPIGANVLTF. The DNA for the CDR3 is TGTGCCAGCAGCCCGATCGGGGCCAACGTCCTGACTTTC.

This clonotype was found many times. The chain is built from TRBV28 and TRBJ2-1; D perhaps matches TRBD1 (6 bases). The CDR3 extends over 12 amino acids. The germline gives CDR1 MDHEN, CDR2 SYDVKM. Trimming left V 9 bases short and J 8 bases short, with 14 bases between. The CDR3 sequence: CASARGIYEQFF. CDR3 in DNA: TGTGCCAGTGCTAGGGGGATCTATGAGCAGTTCTTC.

The V gene is TRBV7-6, the J gene TRBJ2-2; the match to TRBD2 covers 8 bases. The V gene end was trimmed by 4 bases and the J gene end by 4 bases; junction bases not matched to a gene: 8. The CDR3 consists of 16 residues. Germline V gives CDR1 SGHVS, CDR2 FNYEAQ. As DNA, the CDR3 is TGTGCCAGCAGCTCGATCAGCGGGAGTGGCACCGGGGAGCTGTTTTTT. Translating it yields CASSSISGSGTGELFF.

This clonotype has ten or more counts. This chain uses TRBV6-5 with TRBJ2-7, with D possibly matching TRBD2 (6 bases). This CDR3 comprises 16 residues. CDR1 is MNHEY, CDR2 SVGAGI, per germline. The V gene lost 0 bases and the J gene lost 4 bases, with 16 bases spanning the gap. The CDR3 region has the DNA TGTGCCAGCAGTTACTCGTTCCGGAGGGGTGGATACGAGCAGTACTTC. Residues: CASSYSFRRGGYEQYF.

V gene TRBV20-1 combines with J gene TRBJ2-7, with D perhaps TRBD1 (5 bases). With 3 bases removed from V and 0 bases from J, the gap between germline ends came to 9 bases. The CDR3 contains 13 residues. CDR1 and CDR2 from the germline V gene are DFQATT and SNEGSKA (reference sequence). Written as DNA, the CDR3 is TGCAGTGCTAGCATAGACAGCTCCTACGAGCAGTACTTC. Its translation is CSASIDSSYEQYF.

The chain employs TRBV3-1 and TRBJ2-1, with 9 bases aligning to TRBD2. The CDR3 has 16 amino acids. V gave up 4 bases and J gave up 7 bases; unmatched junction bases: 11. Germline-derived CDR1 and CDR2 are LGHDT and YNNKEL (reference sequence). The CDR3 loop is CASSRGRSGGGNEQFF. The CDR3 bases are TGTGCCAGCAGCCGGGGGCGTAGCGGGGGAGGAAATGAGCAGTTCTTC.

This clonotype came up a few times. V usage is TRBV6-5 and J usage is TRBJ1-4, with TRBD1 as a possible D gene (6 bases). Trimming took off 2 bases at V and 13 bases at J, with 17 bases between the two ends. The CDR3 is made up of 14 amino acids. Germline lookup yields CDR1 MNHEY and CDR2 SVGAGI. The CDR3 sequence is CASSYGQGLGGLFF. The CDR3 DNA is TGTGCCAGCAGTTACGGCCAGGGCTTAGGGGGACTGTTTTTT.

The chain recombines TRBV5-5 with TRBJ2-5; D possibly corresponds to TRBD2 (6 bases). Germline CDR1 reads SGHKS; CDR2 reads YYEKEE (reference sequence). Trimming cost V 6 bases and J 4 bases, with 19 bases left between them. CDR3 length: 15 amino acids. As DNA, the CDR3 is TGTGCCAGCAACCCTACGGGAGAGAACCTAGAGACCCAGTACTTC. Its translation is CASNPTGENLETQYF.

This clonotype appeared many times. This chain joins TRBV28 and TRBJ1-5; TRBD1 aligns across 7 bases. The germline gives CDR1 MDHEN, CDR2 SYDVKM. The trim removed 6 bases at V and 5 bases at J, leaving 7 bases unmatched. The CDR3 runs to 14 residues. CDR3 sequence: CASRKQGTYQPQHF. The CDR3 DNA sequence: TGTGCCAGCAGAAAACAGGGGACTTATCAGCCCCAGCATTTT.

There are many counts of this clonotype. The rearrangement links TRBV18 to TRBJ2-1, with TRBD2 identical over 13 bases. CDR3 length: 17 residues. Germline values: CDR1 KGHSH, CDR2 LQKENI. With V trimmed by 6 bases and J by 8 bases, 13 bases remained unmatched. CDR3 loop: CASSPPSLAGGRDEQFF. CDR3 nucleotides: TGTGCCAGCTCCCCCCCCTCACTAGCGGGAGGGAGGGATGAGCAGTTCTTC.

This clonotype occurred a few times. The chain links TRBV20-1 to TRBJ2-7; maybe TRBD2 (6 bases). The CDR3 totals 12 residues. V gave up 6 bases and J gave up 6 bases, with 15 bases separating them. CDR1 is DFQATT and CDR2 is SNEGSKA in the germline V gene (reference sequence). The CDR3: CSALEGVSEQYF. DNA of the CDR3: TGCAGTGCGCTGGAGGGAGTGAGCGAGCAGTACTTC.

The chain's CDR3 is CASSPTRSAETQYF. DNA of the CDR3: TGTGCCAGCAGTCCCACCCGGTCCGCGGAGACCCAGTACTTC. The rearrangement joins TRBV6-2 or TRBV6-3 to TRBJ2-5; D is uncertain. Trimming shortened V by 5 bases and J by 5 bases, and 15 bases separated the two germline ends. In germline, CDR1 is MNHEY, CDR2 SVGEGT. The CDR3 consists of 14 residues.

For this clonotype: This may be a read error, as it is one base from a much larger clone. The chain recombines TRBV3-2 with TRBJ1-3; the table names TRBD1, a call not compared with the DNA. TRBV3-2 is an annotated pseudogene. The CDR3 has 17 amino acids. The CDR3 protein is CASSPLAATGSGNTIYF. The CDR3 DNA sequence: TGTGCCAGCAGCCCCTTGGCCGCAACAGGGTCTGGAAACACCATATATTTT.